This T cell receptor beta chain was retrieved from a study of blood T cell repertoires in COVID-19 (dated by TCRdb to about 2020). Background on the whole study: Samples covering the acute and convalescent phases of COVID-19 were provided by collaborators in the United States, Italy and Spain. The material from the prospective study consisted of cDNA or gDNA derived from T cells, B-cell-depleted T cells, or PBMCs. Subjects who had been exposed to COVID-19, were actively infected with it, or had recovered from it provided the deeply sampled blood TCRbeta repertoires that made up the dataset. The repertoires were released in a freely available public database meant as a resource for research on the immune response to SARS-CoV-2. The samples were drawn from two sources: the first 160 participants of the ongoing ImmuneRACE study, and 1,000 to 1,500 subjects contributed by 6 global collaborators. Nearly every sample came with metadata listing a de-identified subject ID, COVID-19 status, age in years and sex. Where HLA class I and class II types were available, the types were taken from metadata supplied by the sample provider, not from assay-based typing. Paper-wide results and their limitations: How much clinical and demographic metadata was included differed by source and by participant, and the metadata was provided uncurated.

As to this clone: Its recognized antigen is unknown. Base quality data are lacking; no much larger clone is found one base away.

As encoded in the germline V gene, CDR1 is SGHTA while CDR2 is FQGTGA. Counted from cysteine to phenylalanine, this CDR3 has 16 amino acids. The CDR3 DNA has 48 bases and is translated from base 1. V has 1 base trimmed and J has 14 bases trimmed; junction bases matching no gene number 13. TCRbeta CDR3 regions were amplified from genomic DNA by means of the immunoSEQ Assay, a bias-controlled multiplex PCR. Turning to the authors' computational methods: The number of nucleated cells in each sample was estimated from the amplification of reference gene primers within the assay. To quantify the absolute abundance of each unique TCRbeta CDR3 rearrangement, sequence reads were collapsed and filtered. For each sample, productive Simpson clonality was calculated as the square root of Simpson's diversity index over productive rearrangements. The clones in this table, taken by TCRdb from immuneACCESS, are in-frame only. Not every clone is retained; where verified, under half of the shortfall comes from an unresolved V gene, and the cause of the rest is unknown. That table gives V, J and clone size, and the DNA gave D and trimming. The sample has 250,000 or so clones on record, around nine tenths of them singletons. Approximately 2.4% of the sample goes to the ten largest clones.

Participants in the prospective study were enrolled through a virtual design, were aged about 18 to 100 years, and lived in approximately 24 United States geographic areas. Cohort assignment in the prospective study relied on participant-reported clinical history from a screening survey and a study questionnaire. For ImmuneRACE Cohort 3, a participant was defined as recovered based on two consecutive negative NP/OP PCR tests, clearance by a healthcare professional, or resolution of symptoms. Each participant in the prospective study had whole blood, serum and a nasopharyngeal or oropharyngeal swab collected by mobile phlebotomists. Participants in the prospective study had the option to provide additional blood draws and questionnaires over an approximately 2-month period. Before DNA extraction, prospective study blood samples were shipped either frozen or at room temperature.

In this chain, TRBV7-3 is recombined with TRBJ1-6; 8 of the junction bases match TRBD1. Sequencing input: PBMCs or T cells enriched from blood (not recorded which). This receptor was taken from a woman in her late teens or twenties who had recovered from COVID-19. The CDR3 here reads CASSLKGGTGWSTLHF. The bases read TGTGCCAGCAGCTTAAAGGGGGGGACAGGTTGGTCCACCCTCCACTTT.